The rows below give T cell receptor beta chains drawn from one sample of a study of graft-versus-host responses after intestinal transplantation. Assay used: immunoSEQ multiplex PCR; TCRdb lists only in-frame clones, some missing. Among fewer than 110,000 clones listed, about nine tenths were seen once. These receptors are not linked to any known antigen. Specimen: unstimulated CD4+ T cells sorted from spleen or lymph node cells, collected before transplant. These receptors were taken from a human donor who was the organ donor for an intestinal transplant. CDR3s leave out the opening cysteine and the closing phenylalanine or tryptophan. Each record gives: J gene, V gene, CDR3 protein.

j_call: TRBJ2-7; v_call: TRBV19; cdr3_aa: ASSIQSAITEQY
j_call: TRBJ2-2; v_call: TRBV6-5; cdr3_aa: ASSYLDRAGTGELF
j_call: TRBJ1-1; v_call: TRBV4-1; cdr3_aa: ASSQIIATGGMNTEAF
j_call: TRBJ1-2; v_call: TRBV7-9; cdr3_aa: ASSSHLANYGYT
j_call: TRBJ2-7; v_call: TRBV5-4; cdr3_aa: ASSRPDSYEQY
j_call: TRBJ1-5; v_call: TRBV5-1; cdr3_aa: ASSLGGPNSNQPQH
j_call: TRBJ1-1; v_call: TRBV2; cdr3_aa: ASAKQGNTEAF
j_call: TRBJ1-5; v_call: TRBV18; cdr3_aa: ASSPQGASGNQPQH
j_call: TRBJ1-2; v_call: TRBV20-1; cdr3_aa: SATGAGGYT
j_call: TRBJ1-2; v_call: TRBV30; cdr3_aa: AWSFRTGVYGYT
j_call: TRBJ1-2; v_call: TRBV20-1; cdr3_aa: SARGVVYT
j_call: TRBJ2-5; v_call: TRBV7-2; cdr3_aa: ASSLVRQETQY
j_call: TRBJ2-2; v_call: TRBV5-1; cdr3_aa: ATTTGANGELF
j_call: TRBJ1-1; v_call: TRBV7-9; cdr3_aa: ASSFFGANTEAF
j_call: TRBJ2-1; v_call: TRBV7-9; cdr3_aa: ASSPAAELAGGARNEQF
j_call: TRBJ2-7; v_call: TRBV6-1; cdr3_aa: ASRDRGAPSYEQY
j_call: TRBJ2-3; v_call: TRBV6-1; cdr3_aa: AGARFTDTQY
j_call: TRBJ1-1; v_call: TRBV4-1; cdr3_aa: ASSQPTGGTEAF
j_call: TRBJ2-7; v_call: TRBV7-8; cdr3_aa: ASSRDLLYEQY
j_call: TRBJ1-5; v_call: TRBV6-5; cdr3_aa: ASTKDSNQPQH
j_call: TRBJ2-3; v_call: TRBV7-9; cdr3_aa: ASSPALAGGPSDTQY
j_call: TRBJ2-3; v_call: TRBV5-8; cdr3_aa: ASSADLRDTQY
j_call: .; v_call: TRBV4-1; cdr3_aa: ASSQEPPGMLGYEQY
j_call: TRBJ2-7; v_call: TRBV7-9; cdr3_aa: ASSLVGYEQY
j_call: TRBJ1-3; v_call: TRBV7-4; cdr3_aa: ASSTTPGRWNGNTIY
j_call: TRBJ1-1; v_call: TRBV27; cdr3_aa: ASSLRQGLTEAF
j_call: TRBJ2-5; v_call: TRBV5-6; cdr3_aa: ASSYGYQETQY
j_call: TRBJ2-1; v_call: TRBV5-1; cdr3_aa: ASSLRAGSYNEQF
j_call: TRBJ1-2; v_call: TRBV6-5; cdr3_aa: ATLRQAIPTGYT
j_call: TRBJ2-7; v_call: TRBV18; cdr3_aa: ASSQGQEPPEQY
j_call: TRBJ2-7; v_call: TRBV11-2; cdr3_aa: ASSAVKDPSYSYEQY
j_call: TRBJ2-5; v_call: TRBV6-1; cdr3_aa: ASRMDSVETQY
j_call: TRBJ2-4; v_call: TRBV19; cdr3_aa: ASSERALKNIQY
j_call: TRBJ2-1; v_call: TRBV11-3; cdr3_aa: ASSPRTSGSHNEQF
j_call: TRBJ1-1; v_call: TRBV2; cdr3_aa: ASDGGRDTEAF
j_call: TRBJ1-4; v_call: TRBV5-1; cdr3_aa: ASSLEGPGEGEKLF
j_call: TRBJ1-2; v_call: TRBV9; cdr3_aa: ASSVGRGREYGYT
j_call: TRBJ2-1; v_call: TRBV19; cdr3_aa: ASSKFGEQF
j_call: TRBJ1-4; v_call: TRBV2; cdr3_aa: ASSPDRKSEKLF
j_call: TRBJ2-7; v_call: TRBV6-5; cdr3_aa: ASSYDSGSYEQY
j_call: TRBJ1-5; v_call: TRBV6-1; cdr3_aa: ASSPDRGINQPQH
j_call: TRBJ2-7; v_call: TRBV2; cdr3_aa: ASRGQTVYEQY
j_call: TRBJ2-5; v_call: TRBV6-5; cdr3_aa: ASSYRTSGRQETQY
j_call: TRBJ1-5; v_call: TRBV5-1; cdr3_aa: ASSPTGGAGQPQH
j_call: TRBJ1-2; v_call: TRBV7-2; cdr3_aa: ASSQAQDGYT
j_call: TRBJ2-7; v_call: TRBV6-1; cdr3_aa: ASSDPGLARYEQY
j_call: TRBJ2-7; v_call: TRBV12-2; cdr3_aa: ASRLRRSASYEQY
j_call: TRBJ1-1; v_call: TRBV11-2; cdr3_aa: ASSLLTGTEAF
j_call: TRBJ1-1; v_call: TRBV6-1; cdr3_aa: ASSSNWGREAF